The present TCR beta chain was sequenced within a study of CD4 T cells in relation to SARS-CoV-2 and coronaviruses. Trimming removed 2 bases from V and 4 bases from J; junction bases left unmatched: 5. CDR1 and CDR2 from the germline V gene are SEHNR and FQNEAQ (reference sequence). This CDR3 has 16 residues. This clone has a handful of counts. The target antigen is unknown. Libraries were prepared by immunoSEQ multiplex PCR; TCRdb keeps only in-frame clonotypes and omits some of them. The sample yields some 45,000 clones, over 75% seen once. Sequenced sample: naive CD4+ T cells from PBMCs, cultured in vitro. Documented subset: naive CD4+ T cells isolated by negative enrichment. The source of this sequence is an adult with COVID-19. This chain connects TRBV7-9 to TRBJ2-1, with 10 bases fitting TRBD1. The CDR3 DNA reads as TGTGCCAGCAGCTTAATCCGGACAGGGGGTTACAATGAGCAGTTCTTC. Amino acids: CASSLIRTGGYNEQFF. Full variable domain (missing parts from reference TRBV7-9 and TRBJ2-1): DTGVSQNPRHKITKRGQNVTFRCDPISEHNRLYWYRQTLGQGPEFLTYFQNEAQLEKSRLLSDRFSAERPKGSFSTLEIQRTEQGDSAMYLCASSLIRTGGYNEQFFGPGTRLTVL.